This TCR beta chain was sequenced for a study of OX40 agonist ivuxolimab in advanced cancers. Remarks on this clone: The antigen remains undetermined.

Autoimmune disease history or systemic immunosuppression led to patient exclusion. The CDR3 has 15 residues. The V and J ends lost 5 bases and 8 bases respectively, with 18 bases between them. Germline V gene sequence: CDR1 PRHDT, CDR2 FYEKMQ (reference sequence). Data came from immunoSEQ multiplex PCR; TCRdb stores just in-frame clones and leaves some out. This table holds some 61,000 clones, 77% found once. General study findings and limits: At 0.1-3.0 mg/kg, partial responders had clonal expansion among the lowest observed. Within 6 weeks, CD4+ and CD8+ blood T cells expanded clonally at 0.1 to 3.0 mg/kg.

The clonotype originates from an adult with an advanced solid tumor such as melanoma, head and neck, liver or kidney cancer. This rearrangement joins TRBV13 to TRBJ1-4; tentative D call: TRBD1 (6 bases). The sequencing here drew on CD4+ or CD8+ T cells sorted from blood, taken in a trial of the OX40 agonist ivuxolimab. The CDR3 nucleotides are TGTGCCAGCAGCACACAACAGGGAGGCGGGGAAAAACTGTTTTTT. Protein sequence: CASSTQQGGGEKLFF. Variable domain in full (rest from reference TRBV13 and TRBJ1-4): AAGVIQSPRHLIKEKRETATLKCYPIPRHDTVYWYQQGPGQDPQFLISFYEKMQSDKGSIPDRFSAQQFSDYHSELNMSSLELGDSALYFCASSTQQGGGEKLFFGSGTQLSVL.